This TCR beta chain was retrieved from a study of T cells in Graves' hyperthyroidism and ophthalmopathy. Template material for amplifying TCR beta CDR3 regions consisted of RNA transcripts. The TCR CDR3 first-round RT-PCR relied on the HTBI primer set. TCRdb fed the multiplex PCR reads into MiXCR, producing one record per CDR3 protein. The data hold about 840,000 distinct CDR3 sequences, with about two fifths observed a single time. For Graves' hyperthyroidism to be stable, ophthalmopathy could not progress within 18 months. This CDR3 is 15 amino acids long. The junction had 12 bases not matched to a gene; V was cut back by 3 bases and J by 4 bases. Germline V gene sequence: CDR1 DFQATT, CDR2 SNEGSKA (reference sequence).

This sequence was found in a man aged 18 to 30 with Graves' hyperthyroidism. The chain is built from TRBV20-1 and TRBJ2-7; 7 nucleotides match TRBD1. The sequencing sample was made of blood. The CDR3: CSASLPRQGVYEQYF. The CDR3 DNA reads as TGCAGTGCTAGTCTCCCAAGACAGGGAGTTTACGAGCAGTACTTC.